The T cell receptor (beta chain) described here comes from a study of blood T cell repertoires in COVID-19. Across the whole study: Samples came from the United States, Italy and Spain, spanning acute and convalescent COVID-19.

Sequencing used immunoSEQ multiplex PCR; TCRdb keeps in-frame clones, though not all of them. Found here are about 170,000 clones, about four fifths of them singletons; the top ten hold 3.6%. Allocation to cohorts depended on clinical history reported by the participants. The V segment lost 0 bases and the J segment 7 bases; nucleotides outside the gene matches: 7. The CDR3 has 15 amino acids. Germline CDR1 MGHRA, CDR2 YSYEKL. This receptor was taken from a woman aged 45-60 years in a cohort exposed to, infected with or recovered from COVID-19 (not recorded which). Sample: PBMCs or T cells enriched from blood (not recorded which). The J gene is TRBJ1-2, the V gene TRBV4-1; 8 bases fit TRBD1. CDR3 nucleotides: TGCGCCAGCAGCCAAGATCTTCAGGGGGCGGGTGGCTACACCTTC. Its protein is CASSQDLQGAGGYTF.